This section outlines one T cell receptor (beta chain) sequence together with its context. The antigen is undetermined. Clones were read by immunoSEQ multiplex PCR, and TCRdb kept only the in-frame ones, dropping some. Of tens of thousands of clones in the sample, 65% to 90% were seen once. The data derive from a study of radiation and T cells in renal cell carcinoma. Overall study: Nephrectomy followed 15 Gy stereotactic body radiation by 4 weeks. Whole-study results and caveats: No pretreatment tumor biopsies were available for baseline clonotypes. From baseline, blood top tumor clonotypes peaked at 2 weeks post-radiation.

Germline V gene lookup returns CDR1 SGHVS and CDR2 FQNEAQ. The CDR3 has 13 residues. V lost 5 bases, J lost 7 bases, and 14 bases lay in between. Time point reported: blood 2 weeks post-SBRT. The sample's treatment: 15 Gy SBRT to primary tumor, nephrectomy 4 weeks later. Clear cell pathology was present in this patient's renal cell carcinoma. V is TRBV7-8 and J is TRBJ1-1, with a weak D call TRBD1 (5 bases). This receptor was obtained from a woman aged 50 to 60 with renal cell carcinoma. The material was blood, obtained from a patient whose treatment included radiotherapy and nephrectomy. CDR3 in DNA: TGTGCCAGCAGCGAATTGGACACCTATGAAGCTTTCTTT. Amino acids: CASSELDTYEAFF. The variable domain in full, completed from reference TRBV7-8 and TRBJ1-1, reads GAGVSQSPRYKVAKRGQDVALRCDPISGHVSLFWYQQALGQGPEFLTYFQNEAQLDKSGLPSDRFFAERPEGSVSTLKIQRTQQEDSAVYLCASSELDTYEAFFGQGTRLTVV.